Included here is one T cell receptor (beta chain) sequence, with context. Per germline, CDR1 SGHRS and CDR2 YFSETQ. CDR3 length: 13 amino acids. With 0 bases removed from V and 6 bases from J, the gap between germline ends came to 10 bases. This specimen comes from a study of blood T cell repertoires in COVID-19. Across the whole study: Spain, Italy and the United States supplied samples that represented acute and convalescent COVID-19. Sources were T cells, B-cell-depleted T cells, or PBMCs; the material itself was cDNA or gDNA.

As handled by the study authors: Amplification with reference gene primers provided the estimates of nucleated cell counts. Assay: immunoSEQ multiplex PCR; the TCRdb copy retains only in-frame clones and omits some. V, J and clone size derive from that table, while D and trimming were established from the DNA sequence. This sample yields about 270,000 clones, of which over 80% are seen a single time; around 4% belongs to the top ten. The receptor was derived from a woman aged 45-60 years with active or convalescent COVID-19. The sample taken for sequencing was peripheral blood. The J gene is TRBJ2-7, the V gene TRBV5-1; TRBD1 is a possible D gene (5 bases). The CDR3 region is CASSLGPGSEQYF. The DNA for the CDR3 is TGCGCCAGCAGCTTGGGGCCAGGGTCCGAGCAGTACTTC. The full variable domain, in which reference TRBV5-1 and TRBJ2-7 provide the parts outside the CDR3, is KAGVTQTPRYLIKTRGQQVTLSCSPISGHRSVSWYQQTPGQGLQFLFEYFSETQRNKGNFPGRFSGRQFSNSRSEMNVSTLELGDSALYLCASSLGPGSEQYFGPGTRLTVT.